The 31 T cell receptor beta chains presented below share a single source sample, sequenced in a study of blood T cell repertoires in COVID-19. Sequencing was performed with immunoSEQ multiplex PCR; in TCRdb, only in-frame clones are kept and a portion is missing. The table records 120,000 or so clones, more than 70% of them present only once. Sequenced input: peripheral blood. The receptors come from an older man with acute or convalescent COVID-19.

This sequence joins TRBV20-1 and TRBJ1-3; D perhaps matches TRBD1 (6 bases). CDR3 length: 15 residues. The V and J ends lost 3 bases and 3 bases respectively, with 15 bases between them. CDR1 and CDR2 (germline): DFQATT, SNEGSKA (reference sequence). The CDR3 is CSASPQGIGGNTIYF. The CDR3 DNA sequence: TGCAGTGCTAGTCCGCAGGGGATCGGTGGAAACACCATATATTTT.

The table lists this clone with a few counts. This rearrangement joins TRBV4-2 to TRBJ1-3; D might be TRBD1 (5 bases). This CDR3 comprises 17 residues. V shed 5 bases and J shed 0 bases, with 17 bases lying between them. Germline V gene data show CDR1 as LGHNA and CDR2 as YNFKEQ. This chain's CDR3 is CASSVSGTESSGNTIYF. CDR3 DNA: TGTGCCAGCAGCGTATCCGGGACTGAGAGCTCTGGAAACACCATATATTTT.

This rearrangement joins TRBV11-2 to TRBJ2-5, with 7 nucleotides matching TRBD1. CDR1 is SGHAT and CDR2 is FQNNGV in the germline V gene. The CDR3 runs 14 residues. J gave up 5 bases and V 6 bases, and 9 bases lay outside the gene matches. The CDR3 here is CASRMTGLLETQYF. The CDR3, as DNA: TGTGCCAGCAGAATGACAGGGCTACTGGAGACCCAGTACTTC.

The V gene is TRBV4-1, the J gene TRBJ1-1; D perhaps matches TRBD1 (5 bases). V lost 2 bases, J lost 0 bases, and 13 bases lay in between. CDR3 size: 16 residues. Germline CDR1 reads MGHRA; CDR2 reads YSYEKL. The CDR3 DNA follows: TGCGCCAGCAGCCAACCCCGTAGGGGAATGAACACTGAAGCTTTCTTT. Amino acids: CASSQPRRGMNTEAFF.

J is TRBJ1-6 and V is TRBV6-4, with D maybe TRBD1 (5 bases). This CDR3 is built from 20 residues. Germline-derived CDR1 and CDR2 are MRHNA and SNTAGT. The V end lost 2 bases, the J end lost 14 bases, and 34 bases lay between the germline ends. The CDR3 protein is CASSDKGAGPRFILGKTLHF. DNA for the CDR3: TGTGCCAGCAGTGACAAAGGGGCTGGGCCTCGCTTTATCTTAGGTAAAACCCTCCACTTT.

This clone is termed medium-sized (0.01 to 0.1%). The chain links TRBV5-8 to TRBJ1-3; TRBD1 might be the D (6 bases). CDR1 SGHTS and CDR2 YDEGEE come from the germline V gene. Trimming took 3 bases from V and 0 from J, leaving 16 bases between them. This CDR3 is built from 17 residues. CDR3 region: CASSSGVSAGSGNTIYF. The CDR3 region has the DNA TGTGCCAGCAGCTCAGGGGTTTCTGCTGGCTCTGGAAACACCATATATTTT.

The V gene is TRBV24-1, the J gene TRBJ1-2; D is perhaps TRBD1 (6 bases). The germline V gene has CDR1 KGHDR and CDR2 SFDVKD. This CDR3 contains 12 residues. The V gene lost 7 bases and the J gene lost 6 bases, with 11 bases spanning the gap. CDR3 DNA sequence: TGTGCCACCAGCACAGGGAGCGATGGCTACACCTTC. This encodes CATSTGSDGYTF.

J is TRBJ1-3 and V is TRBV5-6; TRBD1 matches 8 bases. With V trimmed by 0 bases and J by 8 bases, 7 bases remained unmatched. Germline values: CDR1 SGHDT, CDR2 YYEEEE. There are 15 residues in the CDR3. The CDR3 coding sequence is TGTGCCAGCAGCTTGGGGGACAGGAGGCAGGACACCATATATTTT. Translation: CASSLGDRRQDTIYF.

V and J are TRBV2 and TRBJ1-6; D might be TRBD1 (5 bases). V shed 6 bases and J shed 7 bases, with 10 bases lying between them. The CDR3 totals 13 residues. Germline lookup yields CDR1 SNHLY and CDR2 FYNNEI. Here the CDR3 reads CASRGGSNSPLHF. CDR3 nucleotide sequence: TGTGCCAGCAGGGGGGGGAGCAATTCACCCCTCCACTTT.

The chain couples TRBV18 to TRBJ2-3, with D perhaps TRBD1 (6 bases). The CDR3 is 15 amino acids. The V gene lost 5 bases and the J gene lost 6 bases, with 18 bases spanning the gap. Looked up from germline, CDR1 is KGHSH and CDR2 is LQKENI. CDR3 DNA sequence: TGTGCCAGCTCAATCGTCCGGACAGTTTTCGATACGCAGTATTTT. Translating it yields CASSIVRTVFDTQYF.

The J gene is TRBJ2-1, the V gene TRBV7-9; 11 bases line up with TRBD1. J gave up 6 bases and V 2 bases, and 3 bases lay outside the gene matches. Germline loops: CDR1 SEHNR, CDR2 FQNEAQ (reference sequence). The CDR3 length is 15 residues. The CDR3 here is CASSLRDRGFNEQFF. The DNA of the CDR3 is TGTGCCAGCAGCTTAAGGGACAGGGGGTTCAATGAGCAGTTCTTC.

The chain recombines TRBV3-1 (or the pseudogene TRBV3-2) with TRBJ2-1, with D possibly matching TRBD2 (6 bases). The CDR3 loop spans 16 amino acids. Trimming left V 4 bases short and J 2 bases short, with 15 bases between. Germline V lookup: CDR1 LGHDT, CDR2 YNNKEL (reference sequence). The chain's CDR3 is CASSPLLGGAYNEQFF. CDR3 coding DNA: TGTGCCAGCAGCCCCCTCCTCGGCGGGGCCTACAATGAGCAGTTCTTC.

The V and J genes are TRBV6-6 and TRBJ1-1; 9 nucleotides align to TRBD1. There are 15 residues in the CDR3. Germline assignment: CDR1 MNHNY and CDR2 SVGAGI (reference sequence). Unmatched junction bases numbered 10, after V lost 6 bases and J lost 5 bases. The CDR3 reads CASSRTQGAGTEAFF. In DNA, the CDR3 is TGTGCCAGCAGCAGAACACAGGGGGCTGGGACTGAAGCTTTCTTT.

The CDR3 reads CASSVGGLGNQPQHF. The DNA for the CDR3 is TGTGCCAGCAGTGTAGGAGGGCTGGGCAATCAGCCCCAGCATTTT. The chain is built from TRBV5-6 and TRBJ1-5; D remains unclear. Trimming shortened V by 5 bases and J by 2 bases, and 14 bases separated the two germline ends. CDR3 length equals 15 residues. CDR1 is SGHDT, CDR2 YYEEEE, per germline.

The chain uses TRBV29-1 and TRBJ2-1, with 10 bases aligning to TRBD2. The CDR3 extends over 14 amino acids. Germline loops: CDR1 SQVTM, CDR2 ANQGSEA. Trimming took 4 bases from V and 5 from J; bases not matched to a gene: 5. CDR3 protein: CSVGRTSGNNEQFF. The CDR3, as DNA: TGCAGCGTTGGCAGGACTAGCGGCAACAATGAGCAGTTCTTC.

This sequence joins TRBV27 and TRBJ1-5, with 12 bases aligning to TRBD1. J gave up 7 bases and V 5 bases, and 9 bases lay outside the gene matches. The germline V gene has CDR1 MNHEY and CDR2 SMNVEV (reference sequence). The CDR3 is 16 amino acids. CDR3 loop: CASSPDPGTGGQPQHF. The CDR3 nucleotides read TGTGCCAGCAGTCCCGACCCAGGGACAGGGGGCCAGCCCCAGCATTTT.

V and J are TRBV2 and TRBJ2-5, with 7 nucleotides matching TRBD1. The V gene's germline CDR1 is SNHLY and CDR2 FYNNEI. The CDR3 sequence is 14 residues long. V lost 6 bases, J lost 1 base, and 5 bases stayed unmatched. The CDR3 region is CASSARQGQETQYF. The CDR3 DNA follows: TGTGCCAGCAGCGCTAGACAGGGCCAAGAGACCCAGTACTTC.

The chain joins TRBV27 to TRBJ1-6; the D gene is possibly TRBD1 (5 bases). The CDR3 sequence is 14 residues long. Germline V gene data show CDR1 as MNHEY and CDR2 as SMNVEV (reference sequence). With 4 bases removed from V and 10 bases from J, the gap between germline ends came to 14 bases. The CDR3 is CASSYRNLGSPLHF. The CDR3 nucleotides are TGTGCCAGCAGTTACAGGAACCTAGGATCACCCCTCCACTTT.

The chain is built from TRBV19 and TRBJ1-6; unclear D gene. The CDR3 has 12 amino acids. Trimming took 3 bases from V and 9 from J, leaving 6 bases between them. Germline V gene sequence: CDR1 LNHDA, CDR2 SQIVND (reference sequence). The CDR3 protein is CASSMEASPLHF. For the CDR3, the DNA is TGTGCCAGTAGTATGGAGGCTTCACCCCTCCACTTT.

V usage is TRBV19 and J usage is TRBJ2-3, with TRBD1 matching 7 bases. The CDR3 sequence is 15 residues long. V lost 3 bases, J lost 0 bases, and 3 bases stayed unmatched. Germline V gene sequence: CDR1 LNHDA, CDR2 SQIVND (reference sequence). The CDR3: CASSIDRESTDTQYF. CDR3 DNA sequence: TGTGCCAGTAGTATCGACAGGGAGAGCACAGATACGCAGTATTTT.

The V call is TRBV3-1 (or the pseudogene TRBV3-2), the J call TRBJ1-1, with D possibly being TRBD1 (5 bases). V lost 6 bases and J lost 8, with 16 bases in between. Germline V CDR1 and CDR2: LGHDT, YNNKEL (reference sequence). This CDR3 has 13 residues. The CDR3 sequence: CASSRKGQAEAFF. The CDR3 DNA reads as TGTGCCAGCAGTCGCAAGGGGCAGGCGGAAGCTTTCTTT.

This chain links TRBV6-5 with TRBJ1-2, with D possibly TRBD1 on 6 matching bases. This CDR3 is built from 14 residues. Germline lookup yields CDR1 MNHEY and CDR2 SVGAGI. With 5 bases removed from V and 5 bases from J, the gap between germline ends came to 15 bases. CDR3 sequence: CASSQGRGNYGYTF. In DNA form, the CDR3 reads TGTGCCAGCAGTCAGGGCAGGGGAAATTATGGCTACACCTTC.

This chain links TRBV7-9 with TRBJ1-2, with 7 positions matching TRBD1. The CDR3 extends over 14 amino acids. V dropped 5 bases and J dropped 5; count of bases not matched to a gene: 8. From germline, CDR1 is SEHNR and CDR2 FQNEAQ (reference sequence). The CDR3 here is CASSRGTVSYGYTF. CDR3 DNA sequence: TGTGCCAGCAGCCGCGGGACAGTTTCTTATGGCTACACCTTC.

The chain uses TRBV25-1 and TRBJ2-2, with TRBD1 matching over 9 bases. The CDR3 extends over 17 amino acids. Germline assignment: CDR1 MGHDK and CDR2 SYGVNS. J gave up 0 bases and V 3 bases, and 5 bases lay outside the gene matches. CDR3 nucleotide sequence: TGTGCCAGCAGTGAGATGACAGGGGGTGCGAACACCGGGGAGCTGTTTTTT. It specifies CASSEMTGGANTGELFF.

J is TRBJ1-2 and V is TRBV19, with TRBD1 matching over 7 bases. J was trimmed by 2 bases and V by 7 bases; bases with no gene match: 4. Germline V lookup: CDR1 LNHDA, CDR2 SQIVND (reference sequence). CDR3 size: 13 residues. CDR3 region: CASTSTGNYGYTF. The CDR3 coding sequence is TGTGCCAGTACCTCGACAGGGAACTATGGCTACACCTTC.

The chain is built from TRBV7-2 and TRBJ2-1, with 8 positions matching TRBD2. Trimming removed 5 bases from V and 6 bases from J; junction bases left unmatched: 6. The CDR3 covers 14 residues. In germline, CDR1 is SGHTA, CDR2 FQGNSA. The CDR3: CASSPGLGGNEQFF. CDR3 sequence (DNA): TGTGCCAGCAGCCCGGGACTAGGGGGCAATGAGCAGTTCTTC. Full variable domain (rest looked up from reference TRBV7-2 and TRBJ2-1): GAGVSQSPSNKVTEKGKDVELRCDPISGHTALYWYRQSLGQGLEFLIYFQGNSAPDKSGLPSDRFSAERTGGSVSTLTIQRTQQEDSAVYLCASSPGLGGNEQFFGPGTRLTVL.

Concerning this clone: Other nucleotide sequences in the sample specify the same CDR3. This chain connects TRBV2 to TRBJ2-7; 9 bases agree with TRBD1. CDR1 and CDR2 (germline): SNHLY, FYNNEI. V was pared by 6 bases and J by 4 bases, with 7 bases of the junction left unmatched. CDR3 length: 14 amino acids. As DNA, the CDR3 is TGTGCCAGCAGCGCCGGGACAGGGTCGTACGAGCAGTACTTC. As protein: CASSAGTGSYEQYF.

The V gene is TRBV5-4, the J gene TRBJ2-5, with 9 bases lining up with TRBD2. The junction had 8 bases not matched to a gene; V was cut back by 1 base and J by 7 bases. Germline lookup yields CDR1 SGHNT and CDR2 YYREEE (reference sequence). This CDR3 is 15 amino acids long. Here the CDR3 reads CASSLLAGKRGTQYF. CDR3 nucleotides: TGTGCCAGCAGCTTGCTAGCGGGGAAAAGGGGGACCCAGTACTTC. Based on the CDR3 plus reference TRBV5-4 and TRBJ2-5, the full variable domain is ETGVTQSPTHLIKTRGQQVTLRCSSQSGHNTVSWYQQALGQGPQFIFQYYREEENGRGNFPPRFSGLQFPNYSSELNVNALELDDSALYLCASSLLAGKRGTQYFGPGTRLLVL.

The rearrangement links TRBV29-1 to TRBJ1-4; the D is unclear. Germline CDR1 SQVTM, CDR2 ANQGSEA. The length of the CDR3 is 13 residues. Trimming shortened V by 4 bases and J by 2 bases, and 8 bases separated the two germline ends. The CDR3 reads CSVVSPTNEKLFF. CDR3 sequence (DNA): TGCAGCGTTGTCTCCCCCACTAATGAAAAACTGTTTTTT.

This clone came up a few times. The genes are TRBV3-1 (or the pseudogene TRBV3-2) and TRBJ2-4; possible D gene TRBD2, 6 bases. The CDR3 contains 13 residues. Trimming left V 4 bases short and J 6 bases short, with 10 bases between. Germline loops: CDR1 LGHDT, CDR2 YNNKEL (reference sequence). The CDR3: CASSLAGGNIQYF. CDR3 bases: TGTGCCAGCAGCCTCGCCGGGGGAAACATTCAGTACTTC.

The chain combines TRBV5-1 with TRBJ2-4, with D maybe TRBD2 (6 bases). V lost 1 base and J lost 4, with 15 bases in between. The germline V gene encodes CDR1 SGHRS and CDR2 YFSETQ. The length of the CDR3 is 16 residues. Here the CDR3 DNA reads TGCGCCAGCAGCTTGTCGATCGGCGGGGCAAAAAACATTCAGTACTTC. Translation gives CASSLSIGGAKNIQYF.